This T cell receptor (beta chain) was captured in a study of blood T cell repertoires in COVID-19. Looking at the study overall: Sites in the United States, Italy and Spain provided acute and convalescent COVID-19 samples. T cells, B-cell-depleted T cells, or PBMCs supplied cDNA or gDNA.

Original analysis: Amplifying reference gene primers gave estimates of nucleated cell counts. The data were produced by immunoSEQ multiplex PCR, yet TCRdb's version contains in-frame clones alone and is incomplete. That table furnishes V, J and clone size, whereas the DNA furnished D and trimming. This table holds fewer than 200,000 clones, around 89% found once. The sample consisted of peripheral blood. The clonotype was recovered from a man aged 55 to 70 with acute or convalescent COVID-19.

The CDR3 reads CASSGQFTEAFF. CDR3 DNA sequence: TGTGCCAGCAGCGGACAGTTCACTGAAGCTTTCTTT. V gene TRBV12-3 or TRBV12-4 combines with J gene TRBJ1-1; tentative D call: TRBD1 (6 bases). The V end was cut by 6 bases, the J end by 4 bases, with 9 bases between. The CDR3 extends over 12 amino acids.